The 17 T cell receptor beta chains listed next were all sequenced from one sample in a study of cytomegalovirus exposure and HLA in healthy donors (dated by TCRdb to about 2017). The receptor library was made with the immunoSEQ multiplex PCR assay. The multiplex PCR relied on a mix of 60 forward primers for TCR Vbeta segments and 13 reverse primers for TCR Jbeta segments. TCRdb took over this immuneACCESS table, retaining in-frame rearrangements with V and J assigned. Such tables are incomplete; in checked studies, under half of the missing clones stem from an unresolved V gene, and the remainder is unexplained. The sample has around 97,000 clones on record, around 72% of them singletons. The ten largest clones take up roughly 3.5% of the sample. The sequencing sample was made of PBMCs. These receptors were taken from a man between 35 and 55 years old in good health and CMV-seronegative.

CDR3 sequence (DNA): TGTGCCAGCGCTTGGGGGGGGGCTGGGACTGAAGCTTTCTTT. The encoded protein is CASAWGGAGTEAFF. The V gene is TRBV18, the J gene TRBJ1-1; D possibly corresponds to TRBD1 (6 bases). Germline V gives CDR1 KGHSH, CDR2 LQKENI. CDR3 length equals 14 residues. V lost 8 bases, J lost 5 bases, and 18 bases lay in between.

This clone has just a few counts. The rearrangement joins TRBV11-2 to TRBJ2-7; no definite D call. V was clipped by 5 bases and J by 7 bases, with 9 bases between them. In germline, CDR1 is SGHAT, CDR2 FQNNGV. The CDR3 is made up of 11 amino acids. The CDR3 loop is CASSPQLEQYF. The CDR3 DNA sequence: TGTGCCAGCAGCCCACAGTTGGAGCAGTACTTC.

This clone was observed once. The gene calls are TRBV4-3 and TRBJ2-5; D ambiguous. Germline lookup yields CDR1 LGHNA and CDR2 YSLEER. The CDR3 sequence is 15 residues long. V was trimmed by 0 bases and J by 4 bases, leaving 12 bases between them. CDR3 residues: CASSQDLVRIETQYF. The CDR3 DNA reads TGCGCCAGCAGCCAAGATCTGGTCAGAATAGAGACCCAGTACTTC.

The CDR3 spells CASSEGYRTEQYF. In nucleotides, the CDR3 is TGTGCCAGCAGTGAAGGGTACAGGACCGAGCAGTACTTC. The chain has TRBV2 and TRBJ2-7; the D gene is possibly TRBD1 (5 bases). The CDR3 loop spans 13 amino acids. V lost 1 base to trimming and J lost 6 bases, with 10 bases between them. The germline CDR1 and CDR2 sequences are SNHLY and FYNNEI.

V and J are TRBV27 and TRBJ1-5; 7 positions match TRBD1. Germline lookup yields CDR1 MNHEY and CDR2 SMNVEV (reference sequence). The trim removed 2 bases at V and 7 bases at J, leaving 5 bases unmatched. This CDR3 has 14 amino acids. Here the CDR3 reads CASSLTGDGQPQHF. The CDR3 DNA sequence: TGTGCCAGCAGTTTAACAGGGGACGGACAGCCCCAGCATTTT.

The rearrangement uses TRBV25-1 and TRBJ1-5; TRBD1 aligns across 7 bases. The CDR3 is 16 residues long. The ends lost 2 bases at V and 6 bases at J; junction bases unmatched: 10. Looked up from germline, CDR1 is MGHDK and CDR2 is SYGVNS. DNA for the CDR3: TGTGCCAGCAGTGAAGCCCTCAACAGGGGACGTCAGCCCCAGCATTTT. This gives the protein CASSEALNRGRQPQHF.

The chain is built from TRBV5-1 and TRBJ2-7; TRBD1 agrees at 11 bases. V was pared by 4 bases and J by 5 bases, with 5 bases of the junction left unmatched. The CDR3 runs to 14 residues. CDR1 is SGHRS and CDR2 is YFSETQ in the germline V gene. The CDR3 DNA reads as TGCGCCAGCAGCGACCGGGGACAGGGGGACGAGCAGTACTTC. It encodes CASSDRGQGDEQYF.

This clone was found a few times. This chain connects TRBV2 to TRBJ2-2, with unresolved D. The ends were cut back, 3 bases at V and 6 bases at J, with 17 bases in the middle. Germline values: CDR1 SNHLY, CDR2 FYNNEI. This CDR3 contains 16 residues. The CDR3 spells CASSERGLDTAGELFF. The DNA for the CDR3 is TGTGCCAGCAGTGAGCGTGGTCTAGATACCGCCGGGGAGCTGTTTTTT.

This clone was observed a handful of times. The chain combines TRBV4-2 with TRBJ1-4; 7 nucleotides line up with TRBD1. Germline V gives CDR1 LGHNA, CDR2 YNFKEQ. The CDR3 extends over 16 amino acids. With 0 bases clipped from V and 8 bases from J, the junction kept 9 bases outside the gene matches. CDR3 region: CASSQDGTGEREKLFF. The CDR3, as DNA: TGTGCCAGCAGCCAAGATGGAACAGGGGAAAGGGAAAAACTGTTTTTT.

In this sample, this clone turned up a few times. The rearrangement joins TRBV4-3 to TRBJ2-3, with unresolved D. This CDR3 is built from 15 residues. V lost 0 bases and J lost 4, with 11 bases in between. Germline CDR1 is LGHNA and CDR2 is YSLEER. CDR3 residues: CASSQELHNADTQYF. In DNA, the CDR3 is TGCGCCAGCAGCCAAGAGCTTCACAACGCAGATACGCAGTATTTT.

V usage is TRBV30 and J usage is TRBJ1-1; possible D gene TRBD1, 6 bases. Trimming stripped 4 bases from V and 3 bases from J, with 24 bases between. Germline CDR1 is GTSNPN and CDR2 is SVGIG (reference sequence). The CDR3 extends over 17 amino acids. For the CDR3, the DNA is TGTGCCTGGACCATCCGGGGGGCCTTATACGTGGACACTGAAGCTTTCTTT. This encodes CAWTIRGALYVDTEAFF. Full variable domain (rest looked up from reference TRBV30 and TRBJ1-1): SQTIHQWPATLVQPVGSPLSLECTVEGTSNPNLYWYRQAAGRGLQLLFYSVGIGQISSEVPQNLSASRPQDRQFILSSKKLLLSDSGFYLCAWTIRGALYVDTEAFFGQGTRLTVV.

A few counts support this clone. The chain uses TRBV6-5 and TRBJ1-1; no reliable D call. The germline V gene encodes CDR1 MNHEY and CDR2 SVGAGI. V lost 0 bases and J lost 3, with 5 bases in between. The CDR3 extends over 13 amino acids. The CDR3 coding sequence is TGTGCCAGCAGTTACTCGGGCCACACTGAAGCTTTCTTT. This sequence encodes CASSYSGHTEAFF.

As DNA, the CDR3 is TGTGCCAGTAGTATGGGGGGGGCAGAGACCCAGTACTTC. Its translation: CASSMGGAETQYF. This sequence joins TRBV19 and TRBJ2-5, with D possibly matching TRBD2 (7 bases). Germline CDR1 is LNHDA and CDR2 is SQIVND (reference sequence). This CDR3 is built from 13 residues. V lost 3 bases and J 4 bases, leaving 9 bases between the germline ends.

The rearrangement uses TRBV19 and TRBJ1-5; D unresolved. V was shortened by 3 bases and J by 5 bases, with 17 bases between the two germline ends. This CDR3 has 16 residues. The V gene's germline CDR1 is LNHDA and CDR2 SQIVND (reference sequence). The CDR3 nucleotides read TGTGCCAGTAGTATGCCCCTTTCTGGGCCTCATCAGCCCCAGCATTTT. It encodes CASSMPLSGPHQPQHF.

This chain joins TRBV7-8 and TRBJ1-2; TRBD1 might be the D (6 bases). The CDR3 totals 13 residues. CDR1 is SGHVS and CDR2 is FQNEAQ in the germline V gene. V was shortened by 5 bases and J by 4 bases, with 11 bases between the two germline ends. The CDR3 sequence: CASSPRTAYGYTF. CDR3 DNA: TGTGCCAGCAGCCCCCGGACAGCCTATGGCTACACCTTC.

The chain has TRBV4-1 and TRBJ1-2; TRBD1 is a possible D gene (6 bases). This CDR3 has 15 residues. V shed 4 bases and J shed 1 base, with 13 bases lying between them. CDR1 is MGHRA and CDR2 is YSYEKL in the germline V gene. CDR3 loop: CASSPGTPFNYGYTF. The CDR3 DNA reads as TGCGCCAGCAGCCCCGGGACACCTTTTAACTATGGCTACACCTTC.

This chain connects TRBV5-6 to TRBJ1-4; 7 nucleotides match TRBD1. Germline V gives CDR1 SGHDT, CDR2 YYEEEE. This CDR3 spans 16 amino acids. With V trimmed by 4 bases and J by 3 bases, 9 bases remained unmatched. The CDR3 loop reads CASSGRQGRANEKLFF. For the CDR3, the DNA is TGTGCCAGCAGCGGTAGACAGGGTCGGGCTAATGAAAAACTGTTTTTT.